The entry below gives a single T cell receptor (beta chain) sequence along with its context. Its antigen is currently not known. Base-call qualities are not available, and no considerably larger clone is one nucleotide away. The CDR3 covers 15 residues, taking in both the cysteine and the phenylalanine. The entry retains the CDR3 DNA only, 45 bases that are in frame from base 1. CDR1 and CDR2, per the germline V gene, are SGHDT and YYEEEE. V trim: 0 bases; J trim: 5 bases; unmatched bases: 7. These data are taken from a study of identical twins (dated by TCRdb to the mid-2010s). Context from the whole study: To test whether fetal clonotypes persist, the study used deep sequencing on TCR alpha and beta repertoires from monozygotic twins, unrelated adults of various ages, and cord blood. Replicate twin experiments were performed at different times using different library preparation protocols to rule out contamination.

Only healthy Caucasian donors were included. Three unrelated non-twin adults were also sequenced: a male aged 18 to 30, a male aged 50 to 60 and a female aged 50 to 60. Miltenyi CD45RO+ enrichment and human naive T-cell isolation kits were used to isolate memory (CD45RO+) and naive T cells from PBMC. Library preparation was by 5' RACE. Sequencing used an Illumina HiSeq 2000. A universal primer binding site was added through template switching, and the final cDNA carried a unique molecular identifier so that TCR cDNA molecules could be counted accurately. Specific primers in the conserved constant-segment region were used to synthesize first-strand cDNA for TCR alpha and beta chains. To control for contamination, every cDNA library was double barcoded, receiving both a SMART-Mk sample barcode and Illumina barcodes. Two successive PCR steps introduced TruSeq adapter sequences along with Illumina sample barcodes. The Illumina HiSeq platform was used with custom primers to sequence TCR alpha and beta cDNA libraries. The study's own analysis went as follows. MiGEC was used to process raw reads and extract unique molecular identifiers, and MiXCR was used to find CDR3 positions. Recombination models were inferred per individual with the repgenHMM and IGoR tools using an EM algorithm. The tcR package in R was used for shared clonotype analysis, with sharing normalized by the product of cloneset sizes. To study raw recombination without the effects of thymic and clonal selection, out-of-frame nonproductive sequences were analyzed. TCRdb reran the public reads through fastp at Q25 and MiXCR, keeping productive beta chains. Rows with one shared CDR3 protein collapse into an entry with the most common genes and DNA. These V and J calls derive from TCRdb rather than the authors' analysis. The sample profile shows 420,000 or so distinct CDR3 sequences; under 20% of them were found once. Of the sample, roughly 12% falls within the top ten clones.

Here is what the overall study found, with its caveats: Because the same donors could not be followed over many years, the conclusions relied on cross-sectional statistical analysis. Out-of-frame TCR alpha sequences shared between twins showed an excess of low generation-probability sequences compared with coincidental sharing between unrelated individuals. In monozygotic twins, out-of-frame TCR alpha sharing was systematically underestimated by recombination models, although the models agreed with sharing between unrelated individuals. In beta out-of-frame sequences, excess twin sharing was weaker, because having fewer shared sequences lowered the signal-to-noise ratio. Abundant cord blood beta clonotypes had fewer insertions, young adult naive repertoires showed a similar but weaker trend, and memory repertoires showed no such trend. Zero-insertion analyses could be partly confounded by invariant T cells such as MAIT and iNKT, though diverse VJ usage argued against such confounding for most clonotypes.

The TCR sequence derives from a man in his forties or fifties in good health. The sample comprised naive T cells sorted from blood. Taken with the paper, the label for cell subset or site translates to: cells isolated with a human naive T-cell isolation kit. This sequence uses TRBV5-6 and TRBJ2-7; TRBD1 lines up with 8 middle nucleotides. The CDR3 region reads CASSLDGRGPNEQYF. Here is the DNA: TGTGCCAGCAGCTTGGACGGCAGGGGGCCCAACGAGCAGTACTTC.